The 10 T cell receptor beta chains below come from one sample, sequenced in a study of tumor and adjacent non-tumor tissue in lung cancer. Three rounds of nested PCR, following a modified ARM-PCR protocol, produced the TCRbeta library. TCRdb redid the calling of the multiplex PCR reads with MiXCR, one entry per CDR3 protein. The data show around 60,000 distinct CDR3 sequences, with about 56% seen just once and about 32% held by the top ten. This sample's RNA came from whole unsorted tissue. Distant lung tissue was collected more than 3 cm away from the tumor edge. Sequences were obtained from distant non-tumor lung tissue. These receptor sequences come from a man between 65 and 85 years old with non-small cell lung cancer.

With regard to this clonotype: At one of its ends the junction is not consistent with the germline gene, which may arise from a read error. CDR3 sequence reads: CASSLVPRSTDTQYF. CDR3 coding DNA: TGTGCCAGCAGTTTGGTCCCGCGATCCACAGATACGCAGTATTTT. The chain links TRBV5-6 to TRBJ2-3; D remains ambiguous. CDR3 size: 15 residues. CDR1 is SGHDT, CDR2 YYEEEE, per germline. Combining the CDR3 with reference TRBV5-6 and TRBJ2-3 gives the whole variable domain DAGVTQSPTHLIKTRGQQVTLRCSPKSGHDTVSWYQQALGQGPQFIFQYYEEEERQRGNFPDRFSGHQFPNYSSELNVNALLLGDSALYLCASSLVPRSTDTQYFGPGTRLTVL.

This clonotype was seen a handful of times. Just one base apart from a much larger clone, this may be a read error. This chain links TRBV4-1 with TRBJ2-7; a weak D match, TRBD2 (6 bases). Trimming took off 0 bases at V and 6 bases at J, with 12 bases between the two ends. The CDR3 sequence is 14 residues long. Germline V gene sequence: CDR1 MGHRA, CDR2 YSYEKL. CDR3 DNA: TGCGCCAGCAGCCAAGATGGAGGGTGGGGCGAGCAGTACTTC. Its protein product is CASSQDGGWGEQYF.

This clonotype has just a few counts. V and J are TRBV28 and TRBJ2-3; possibly TRBD2 for D (5 bases). V lost 7 bases, J lost 4 bases, and 18 bases lay in between. There are 15 residues in the CDR3. CDR1 is MDHEN and CDR2 is SYDVKM in the germline V gene. The CDR3 nucleotides are TGTGCCAGCACCCCGCCGGAGAGGGCAGCAGATACGCAGTATTTT. It encodes CASTPPERAADTQYF.

This chain joins TRBV29-1 and TRBJ2-3; tentative D call: TRBD1 (6 bases). The CDR3 covers 14 residues. Between the trimmed V and J ends, which lost 8 bases and 5 bases, there was a span of 20 bases. Germline CDR1 is SQVTM and CDR2 is ANQGSEA. The CDR3 sequence: CSTTGKGDRDTQYF. The CDR3 DNA reads TGCAGCACAACAGGGAAAGGGGATCGAGATACGCAGTATTTT.

This clonotype showed up many times. The chain uses TRBV5-4 and TRBJ1-4, with D uncertain. Per germline, CDR1 SGHNT and CDR2 YYREEE (reference sequence). V lost 4 bases and J 7 bases, leaving 8 bases between the germline ends. The CDR3 length is 12 residues. As DNA, the CDR3 is TGTGCCAGCAGCGTCCGGGGTGAAAAACTGTTTTTT. It codes for CASSVRGEKLFF.

Points on this clonotype: Its ends do not fully match the called genes, so a read error is possible. The V and J genes are TRBV6-5 and TRBJ2-5, with D possibly being TRBD1 or TRBD2 (5 bases each). This CDR3 is built from 15 residues. CDR1 and CDR2 (germline): MNHEY, SVGAGI. For the CDR3, the DNA is TGTGCCAGCTGTTATTCGGGGCTCTACCAAGAGACCCAGTACTTC. Translation gives CASCYSGLYQETQYF.

About this clonotype itself: This clone may be a read error of a much larger clone one base away. This sequence joins TRBV12-3 or TRBV12-4 and TRBJ2-6, with TRBD1 matching 7 bases. The CDR3 consists of 21 residues. The CDR3: CASSTTDKWRTGRSGANLLTF. In nucleotides, the CDR3 is TGTGCCAGCAGCACCACAGACAAGTGGAGGACAGGCCGCTCTGGGGCCAACCTCCTGACTTTC.

Ten or more counts support this clonotype. The chain employs TRBV10-3 and TRBJ2-7; D is unclear. The CDR3 runs 12 residues. With 0 bases removed from V and 6 bases from J, the gap between germline ends came to 6 bases. CDR1 is ENHRY and CDR2 is SYGVKD in the germline V gene. The CDR3 here is CAISESTVEQYF. Written as DNA, the CDR3 is TGTGCCATCAGTGAGTCGACCGTCGAGCAGTACTTC.

About this clonotype itself: A junction end diverges from the germline sequence, so it may reflect a read error. The chain joins TRBV6-6 to TRBJ2-2, with D perhaps TRBD1 (5 bases). The length of the CDR3 is 14 residues. CDR1 MNHNY and CDR2 SVGAGI come from the germline V gene (reference sequence). The CDR3 region is CANSKQGDTGELFF. CDR3 in DNA: TGTGCCAACAGTAAACAAGGGGACACCGGGGAGCTGTTTTTT.

On this clonotype itself: One end of the junction is discordant with germline, which a read error may explain. The V call is TRBV5-4, the J call TRBJ1-3; D remains ambiguous. The CDR3 runs 16 residues. The germline CDR1 and CDR2 sequences are SGHNT and YYREEE (reference sequence). The DNA for the CDR3 is TGTGCCGGCAGCTTTGGAGGGTCAACTTCTGGAAACACCATATATTTT. This gives the protein CAGSFGGSTSGNTIYF.